This T cell receptor (beta chain) appears in the sequencing data of a study of blood T cell repertoires in COVID-19. Between the trimmed V and J ends, which lost 7 bases and 8 bases, there was a span of 17 bases. The CDR3 covers 13 residues. The germline gives CDR1 LNHDA, CDR2 SQIVND (reference sequence). This table comes from immunoSEQ multiplex PCR, and its TCRdb copy is limited to in-frame clones, with some not included. Altogether more than 95,000 clones are present, approximately 78% being singletons, with the ten largest covering 15% to 19%. Source material: peripheral blood. The chain uses TRBV19 and TRBJ1-1, with a tentative D call TRBD1 (5 bases). This sequence was found in a woman aged 80 or over with acute or convalescent COVID-19. CDR3 coding DNA: TGTGCCAGTACCCCCCAGGGCCGAGTAGAAGCTTTCTTT. Encoded protein: CASTPQGRVEAFF.